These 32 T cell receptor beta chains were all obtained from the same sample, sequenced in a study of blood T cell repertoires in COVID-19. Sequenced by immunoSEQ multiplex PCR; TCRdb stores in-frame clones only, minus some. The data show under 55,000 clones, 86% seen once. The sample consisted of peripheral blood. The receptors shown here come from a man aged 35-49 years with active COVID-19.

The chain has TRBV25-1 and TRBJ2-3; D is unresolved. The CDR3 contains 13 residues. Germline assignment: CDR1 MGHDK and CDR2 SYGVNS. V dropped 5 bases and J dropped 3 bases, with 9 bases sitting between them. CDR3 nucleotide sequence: TGTGCCAGCAGTTTGACTGGAACAGATACGCAGTATTTT. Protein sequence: CASSLTGTDTQYF.

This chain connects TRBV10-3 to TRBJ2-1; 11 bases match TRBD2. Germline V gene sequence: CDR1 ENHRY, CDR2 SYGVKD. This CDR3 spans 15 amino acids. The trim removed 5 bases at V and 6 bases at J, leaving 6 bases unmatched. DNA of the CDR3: TGTGCCATCAGTCAAACTAGCGGGAGAAGCAATGAGCAGTTCTTC. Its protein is CAISQTSGRSNEQFF.

CDR3 DNA sequence: TGCGCCAGCAGCCAAGATAGCCGGAACATTCAGTACTTC. Translation: CASSQDSRNIQYF. The rearrangement uses TRBV4-1 and TRBJ2-4, with D unresolved. Trimming stripped 0 bases from V and 7 bases from J, with 7 bases between. The CDR3 extends over 13 amino acids. Germline loops: CDR1 MGHRA, CDR2 YSYEKL.

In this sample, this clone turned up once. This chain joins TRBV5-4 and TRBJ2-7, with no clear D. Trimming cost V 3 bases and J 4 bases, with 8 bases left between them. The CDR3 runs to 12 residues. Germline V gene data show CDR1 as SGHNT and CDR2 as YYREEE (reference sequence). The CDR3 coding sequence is TGTGCCAGCAGCTCTAATTCTTACGAGCAGTACTTC. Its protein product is CASSSNSYEQYF. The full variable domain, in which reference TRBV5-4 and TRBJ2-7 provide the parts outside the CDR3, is ETGVTQSPTHLIKTRGQQVTLRCSSQSGHNTVSWYQQALGQGPQFIFQYYREEENGRGNFPPRFSGLQFPNYSSELNVNALELDDSALYLCASSSNSYEQYFGPGTRLTVT.

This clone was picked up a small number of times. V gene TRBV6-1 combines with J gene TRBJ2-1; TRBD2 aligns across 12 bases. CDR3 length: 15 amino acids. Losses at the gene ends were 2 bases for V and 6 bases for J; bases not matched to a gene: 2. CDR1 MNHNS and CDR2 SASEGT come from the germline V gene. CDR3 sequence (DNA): TGTGCCAGCAGTGAACTAGCGGGAGGGCCCAATGAGCAGTTCTTC. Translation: CASSELAGGPNEQFF.

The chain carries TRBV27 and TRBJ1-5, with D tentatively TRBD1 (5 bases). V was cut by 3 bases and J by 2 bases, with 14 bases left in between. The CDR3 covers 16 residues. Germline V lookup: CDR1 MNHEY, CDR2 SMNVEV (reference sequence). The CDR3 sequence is CASSFWGPAGNQPQHF. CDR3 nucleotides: TGTGCCAGCAGTTTTTGGGGCCCCGCGGGCAATCAGCCCCAGCATTTT.

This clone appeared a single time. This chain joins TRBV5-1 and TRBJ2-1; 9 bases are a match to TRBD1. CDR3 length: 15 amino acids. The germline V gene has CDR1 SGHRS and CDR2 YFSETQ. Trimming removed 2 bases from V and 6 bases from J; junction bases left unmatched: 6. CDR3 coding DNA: TGCGCCAGCAGCTTTTGGACAGGGGAAGGCAATGAGCAGTTCTTC. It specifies CASSFWTGEGNEQFF.

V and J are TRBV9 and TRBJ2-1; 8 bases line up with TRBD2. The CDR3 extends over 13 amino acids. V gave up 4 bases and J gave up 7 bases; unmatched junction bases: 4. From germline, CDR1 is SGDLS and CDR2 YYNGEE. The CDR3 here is CASSLSSGNEQFF. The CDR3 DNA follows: TGTGCCAGCAGCTTGTCTAGCGGGAATGAGCAGTTCTTC.

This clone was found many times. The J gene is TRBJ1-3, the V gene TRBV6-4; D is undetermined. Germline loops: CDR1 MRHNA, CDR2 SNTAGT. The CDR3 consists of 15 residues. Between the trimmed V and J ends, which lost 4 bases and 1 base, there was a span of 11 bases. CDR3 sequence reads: CASSVPPSSGNTIYF. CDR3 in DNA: TGTGCCAGCAGTGTTCCCCCGTCTTCTGGAAACACCATATATTTT.

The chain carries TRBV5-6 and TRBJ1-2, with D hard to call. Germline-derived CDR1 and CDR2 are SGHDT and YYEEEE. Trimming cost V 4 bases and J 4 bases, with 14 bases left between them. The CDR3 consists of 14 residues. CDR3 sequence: CASSLPTAVYGYTF. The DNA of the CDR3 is TGTGCCAGCAGCCTGCCAACCGCGGTCTATGGCTACACCTTC.

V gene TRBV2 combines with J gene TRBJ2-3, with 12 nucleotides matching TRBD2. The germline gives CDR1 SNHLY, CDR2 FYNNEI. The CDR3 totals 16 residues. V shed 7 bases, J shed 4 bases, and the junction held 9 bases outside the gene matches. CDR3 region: CASIPSGRGRADTQYF. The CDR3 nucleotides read TGTGCCAGCATTCCTAGCGGGAGGGGTAGGGCAGATACGCAGTATTTT. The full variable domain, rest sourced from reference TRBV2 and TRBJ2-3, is EPEVTQTPSHQVTQMGQEVILRCVPISNHLYFYWYRQILGQKVEFLVSFYNNEISEKSEIFDDQFSVERPDGSNFTLKIRSTKLEDSAMYFCASIPSGRGRADTQYFGPGTRLTVL.

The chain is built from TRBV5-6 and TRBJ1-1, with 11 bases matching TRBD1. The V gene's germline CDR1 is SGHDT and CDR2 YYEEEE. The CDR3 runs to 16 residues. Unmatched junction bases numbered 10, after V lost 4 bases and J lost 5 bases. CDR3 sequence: CASSQRTGGAKTEAFF. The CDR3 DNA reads TGTGCCAGCAGCCAACGGACAGGGGGCGCGAAAACTGAAGCTTTCTTT. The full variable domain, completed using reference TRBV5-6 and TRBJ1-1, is DAGVTQSPTHLIKTRGQQVTLRCSPKSGHDTVSWYQQALGQGPQFIFQYYEEEERQRGNFPDRFSGHQFPNYSSELNVNALLLGDSALYLCASSQRTGGAKTEAFFGQGTRLTVV.

CDR3 amino acids: CASSQGAGNTQYF. CDR3 in DNA: TGCGCCAGCAGCCAAGGGGCTGGAAATACGCAGTATTTT. This chain joins TRBV4-1 and TRBJ2-3; D unclear. CDR1 and CDR2 (germline): MGHRA, YSYEKL. Trimming left V 1 base short and J 7 bases short, with 9 bases between. The length of the CDR3 is 13 residues.

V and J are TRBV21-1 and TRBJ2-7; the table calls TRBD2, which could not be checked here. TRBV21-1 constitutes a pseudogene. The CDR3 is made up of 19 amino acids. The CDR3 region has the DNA TGTGCCAGCAGCAAAGAGGCCTCTGTAGTTAGCGGGAGGACGTACGAGCAGTACTTC. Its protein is CASSKEASVVSGRTYEQYF.

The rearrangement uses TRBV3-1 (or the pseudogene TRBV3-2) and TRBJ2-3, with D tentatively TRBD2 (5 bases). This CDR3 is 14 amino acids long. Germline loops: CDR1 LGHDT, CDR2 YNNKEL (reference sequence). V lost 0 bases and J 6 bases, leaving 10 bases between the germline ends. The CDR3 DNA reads TGTGCCAGCAGCCAAGATCACCAGCGGGATACGCAGTATTTT. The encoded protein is CASSQDHQRDTQYF.

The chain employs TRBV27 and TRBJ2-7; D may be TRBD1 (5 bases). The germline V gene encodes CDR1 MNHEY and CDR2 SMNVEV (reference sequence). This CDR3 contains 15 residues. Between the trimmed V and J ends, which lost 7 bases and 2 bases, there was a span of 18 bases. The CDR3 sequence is CASIAQGIGTYEQYF. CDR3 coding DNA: TGTGCCAGCATTGCGCAGGGAATAGGGACCTACGAGCAGTACTTC.

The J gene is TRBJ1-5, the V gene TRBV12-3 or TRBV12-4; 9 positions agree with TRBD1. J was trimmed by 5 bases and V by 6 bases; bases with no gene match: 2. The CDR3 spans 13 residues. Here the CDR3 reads CASRGTGHQPQHF. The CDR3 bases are TGTGCCAGCAGGGGGACAGGGCATCAGCCCCAGCATTTT.

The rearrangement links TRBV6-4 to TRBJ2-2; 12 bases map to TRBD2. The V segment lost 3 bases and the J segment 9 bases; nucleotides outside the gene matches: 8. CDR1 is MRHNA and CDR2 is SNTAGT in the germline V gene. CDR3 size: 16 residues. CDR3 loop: CASSEGSSGRARELFF. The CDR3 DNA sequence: TGTGCCAGCAGTGAAGGGTCTAGCGGGAGGGCCAGGGAGCTGTTTTTT.

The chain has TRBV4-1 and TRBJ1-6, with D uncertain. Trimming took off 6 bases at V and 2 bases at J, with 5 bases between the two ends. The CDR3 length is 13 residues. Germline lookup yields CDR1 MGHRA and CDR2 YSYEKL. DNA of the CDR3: TGCGCCAGCAGGGGCCCCTATAATTCACCCCTCCACTTT. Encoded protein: CASRGPYNSPLHF.

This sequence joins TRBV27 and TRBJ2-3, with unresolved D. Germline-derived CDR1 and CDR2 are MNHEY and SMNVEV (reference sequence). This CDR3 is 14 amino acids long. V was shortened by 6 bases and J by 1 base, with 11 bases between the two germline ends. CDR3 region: CASRESRGTDTQYF. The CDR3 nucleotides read TGTGCCAGCAGGGAGAGTAGAGGCACAGATACGCAGTATTTT.

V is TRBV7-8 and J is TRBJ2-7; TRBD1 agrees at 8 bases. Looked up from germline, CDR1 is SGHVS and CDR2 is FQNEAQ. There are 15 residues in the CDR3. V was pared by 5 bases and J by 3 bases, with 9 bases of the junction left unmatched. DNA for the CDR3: TGTGCCAGCAGCGCTACGCCGGGACAGGACTACGAGCAGTACTTC. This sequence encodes CASSATPGQDYEQYF.

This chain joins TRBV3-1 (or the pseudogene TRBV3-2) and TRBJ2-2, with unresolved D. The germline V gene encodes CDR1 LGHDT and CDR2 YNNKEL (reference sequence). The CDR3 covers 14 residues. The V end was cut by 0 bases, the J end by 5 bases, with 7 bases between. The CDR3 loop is CASSQEFYTGELFF. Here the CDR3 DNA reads TGTGCCAGCAGCCAAGAATTCTATACCGGGGAGCTGTTTTTT.

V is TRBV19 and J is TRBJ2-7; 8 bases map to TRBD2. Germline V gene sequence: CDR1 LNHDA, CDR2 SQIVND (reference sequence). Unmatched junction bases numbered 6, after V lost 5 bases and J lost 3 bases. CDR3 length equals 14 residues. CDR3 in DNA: TGTGCCAGTAGTCGAGGACTAGCCGTCTACGAGCAGTACTTC. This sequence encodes CASSRGLAVYEQYF. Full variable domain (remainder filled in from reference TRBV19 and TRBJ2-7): DGGITQSPKYLFRKEGQNVTLSCEQNLNHDAMYWYRQDPGQGLRLIYYSQIVNDFQKGDIAEGYSVSREKKESFPLTVTSAQKNPTAFYLCASSRGLAVYEQYFGPGTRLTVT.

CDR3 residues: CASSRGLAGPITGELFF. The CDR3 nucleotides are TGTGCCAGCAGCAGGGGACTAGCGGGCCCGATCACCGGGGAGCTGTTTTTT. V is TRBV5-5 and J is TRBJ2-2, with 12 nucleotides matching TRBD2. The trim removed 4 bases at V and 4 bases at J, leaving 8 bases unmatched. Germline V lookup: CDR1 SGHKS, CDR2 YYEKEE (reference sequence). The CDR3 has 17 amino acids.

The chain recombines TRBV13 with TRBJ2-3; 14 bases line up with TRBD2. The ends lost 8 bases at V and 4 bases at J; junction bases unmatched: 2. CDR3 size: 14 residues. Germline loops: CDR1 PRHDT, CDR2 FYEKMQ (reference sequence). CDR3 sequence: CASRLAGGPDTQYF. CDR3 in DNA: TGTGCCAGCCGACTAGCGGGGGGGCCAGATACGCAGTATTTT.

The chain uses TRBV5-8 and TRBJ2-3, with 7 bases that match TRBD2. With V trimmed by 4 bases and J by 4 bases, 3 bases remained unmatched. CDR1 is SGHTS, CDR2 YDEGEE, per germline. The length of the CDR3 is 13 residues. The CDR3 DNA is TGTGCCAGCAGCAATAGCGGGCCAGATACGCAGTATTTT. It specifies CASSNSGPDTQYF.

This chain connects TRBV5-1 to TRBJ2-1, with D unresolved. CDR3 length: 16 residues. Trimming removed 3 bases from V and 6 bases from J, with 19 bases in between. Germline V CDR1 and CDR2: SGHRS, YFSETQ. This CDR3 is CASSSMRILSSNEQFF. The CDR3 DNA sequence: TGCGCCAGCAGCTCCATGCGCATATTATCGTCCAATGAGCAGTTCTTC.

The CDR3 sequence: CSVTTSDPDTQYF. As DNA, the CDR3 is TGCAGCGTTACAACATCCGATCCAGATACGCAGTATTTT. V and J are TRBV29-1 and TRBJ2-3; D gene ambiguous. Trimming took off 5 bases at V and 4 bases at J, with 13 bases between the two ends. Germline assignment: CDR1 SQVTM and CDR2 ANQGSEA. The CDR3 extends over 13 amino acids.

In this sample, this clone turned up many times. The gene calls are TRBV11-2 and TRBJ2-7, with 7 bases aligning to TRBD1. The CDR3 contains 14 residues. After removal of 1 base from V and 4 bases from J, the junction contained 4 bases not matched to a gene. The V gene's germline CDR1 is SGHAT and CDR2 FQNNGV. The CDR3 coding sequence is TGTGCCAGCAGCTTAGTAGGGGGCGCGTACGAGCAGTACTTC. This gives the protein CASSLVGGAYEQYF.

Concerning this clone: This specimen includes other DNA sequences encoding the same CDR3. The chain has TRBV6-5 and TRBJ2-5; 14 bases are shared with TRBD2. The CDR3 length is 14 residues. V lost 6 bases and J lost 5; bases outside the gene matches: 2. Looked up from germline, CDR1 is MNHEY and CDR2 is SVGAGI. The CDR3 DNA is TGTGCCAGCAGGGGACTAGCGGGAGTTGAGACCCAGTACTTC. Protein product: CASRGLAGVETQYF.

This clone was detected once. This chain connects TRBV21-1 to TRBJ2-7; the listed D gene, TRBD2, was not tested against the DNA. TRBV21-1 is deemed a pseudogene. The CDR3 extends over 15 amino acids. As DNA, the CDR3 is TGTGCCAGCAGCAGCAACTGGAGGGTTAGTGGCGAGCAGTACTTC. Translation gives CASSSNWRVSGEQYF.

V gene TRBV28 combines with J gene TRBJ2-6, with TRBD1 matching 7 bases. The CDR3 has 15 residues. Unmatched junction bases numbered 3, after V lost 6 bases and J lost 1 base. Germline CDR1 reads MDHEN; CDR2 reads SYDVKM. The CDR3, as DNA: TGTGCCAGCAGGCTACAGGGGTCTGGGGCCAACGTCCTGACTTTC. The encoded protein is CASRLQGSGANVLTF.